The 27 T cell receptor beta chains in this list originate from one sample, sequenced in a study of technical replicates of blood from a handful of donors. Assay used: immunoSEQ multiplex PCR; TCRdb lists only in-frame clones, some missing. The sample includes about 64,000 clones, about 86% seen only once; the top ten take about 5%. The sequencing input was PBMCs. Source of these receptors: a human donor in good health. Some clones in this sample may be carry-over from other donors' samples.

The CDR3: CASSQLGTDTQYF. The CDR3 DNA reads TGTGCCAGCAGCCAGTTGGGCACAGATACGCAGTATTTT. This rearrangement joins TRBV7-7 to TRBJ2-3; D unresolved. The V gene lost 5 bases and the J gene lost 1 base, with 7 bases spanning the gap. The germline V gene encodes CDR1 SSHAT and CDR2 FNYEAQ (reference sequence). There are 13 residues in the CDR3.

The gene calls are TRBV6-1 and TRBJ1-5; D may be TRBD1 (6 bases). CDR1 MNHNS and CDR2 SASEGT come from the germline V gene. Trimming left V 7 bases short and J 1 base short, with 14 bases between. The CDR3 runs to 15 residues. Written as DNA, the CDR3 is TGTGCCAGCACTATTACAGGGTCGAGCAATCAGCCCCAGCATTTT. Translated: CASTITGSSNQPQHF.

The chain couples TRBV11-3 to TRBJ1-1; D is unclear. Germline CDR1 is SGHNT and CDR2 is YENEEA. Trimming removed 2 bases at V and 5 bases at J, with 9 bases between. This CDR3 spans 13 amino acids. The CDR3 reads CASSLNPRTEAFF. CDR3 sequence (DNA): TGTGCCAGCAGCTTAAACCCCCGGACTGAAGCTTTCTTT.

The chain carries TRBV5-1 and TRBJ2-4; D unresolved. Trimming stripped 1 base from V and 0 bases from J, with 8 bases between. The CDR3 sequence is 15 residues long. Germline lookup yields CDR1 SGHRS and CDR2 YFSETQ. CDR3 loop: CASSLIPSAKNIQYF. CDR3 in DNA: TGCGCCAGCAGCTTGATCCCCTCAGCCAAAAACATTCAGTACTTC.

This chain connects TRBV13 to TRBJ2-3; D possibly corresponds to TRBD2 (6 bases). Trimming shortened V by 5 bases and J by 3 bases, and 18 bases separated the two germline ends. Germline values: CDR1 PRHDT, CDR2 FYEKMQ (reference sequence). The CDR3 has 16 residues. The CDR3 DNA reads TGTGCCAGCAGCGAGGGGAGGAGCTTGAGGACAGATACGCAGTATTTT. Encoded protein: CASSEGRSLRTDTQYF.

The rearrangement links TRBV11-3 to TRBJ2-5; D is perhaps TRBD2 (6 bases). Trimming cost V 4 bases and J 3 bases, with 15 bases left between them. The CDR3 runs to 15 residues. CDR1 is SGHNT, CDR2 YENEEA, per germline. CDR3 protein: CASSSHRDSEETQYF. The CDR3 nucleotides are TGTGCCAGCAGCTCGCACCGGGACTCCGAAGAGACCCAGTACTTC.

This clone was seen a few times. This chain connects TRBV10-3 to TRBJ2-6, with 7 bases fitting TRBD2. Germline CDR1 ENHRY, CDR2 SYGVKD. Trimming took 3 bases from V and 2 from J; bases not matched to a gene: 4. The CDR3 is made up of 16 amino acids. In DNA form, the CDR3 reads TGTGCCATCAGTGACAGGGAGGGTACTGGGGCCAACGTCCTGACTTTC. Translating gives CAISDREGTGANVLTF.

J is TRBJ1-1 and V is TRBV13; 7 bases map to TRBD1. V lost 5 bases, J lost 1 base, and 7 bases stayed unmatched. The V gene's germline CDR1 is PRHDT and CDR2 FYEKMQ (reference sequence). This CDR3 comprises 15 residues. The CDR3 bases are TGTGCCAGCAGCCGAGACAGGGTGGGGAACACTGAAGCTTTCTTT. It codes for CASSRDRVGNTEAFF.

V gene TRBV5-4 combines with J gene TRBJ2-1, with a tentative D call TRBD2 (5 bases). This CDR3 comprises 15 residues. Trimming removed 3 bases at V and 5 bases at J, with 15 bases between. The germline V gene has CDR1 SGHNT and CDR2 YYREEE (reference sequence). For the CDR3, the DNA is TGTGCCAGCAGCTCCGGAGAGGGATTAGACAATGAGCAGTTCTTC. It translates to CASSSGEGLDNEQFF.

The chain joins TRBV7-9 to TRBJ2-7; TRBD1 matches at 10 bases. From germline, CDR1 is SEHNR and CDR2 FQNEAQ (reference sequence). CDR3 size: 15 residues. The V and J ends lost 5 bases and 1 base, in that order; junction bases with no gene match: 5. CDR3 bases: TGTGCCAGCAGCCAACTGGGACAGGGGTCCTACGAGCAGTACTTC. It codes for CASSQLGQGSYEQYF.

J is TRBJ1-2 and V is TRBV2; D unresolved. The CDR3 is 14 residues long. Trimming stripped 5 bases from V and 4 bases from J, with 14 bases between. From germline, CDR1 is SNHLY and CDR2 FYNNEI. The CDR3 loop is CASSSDFRFYGYTF. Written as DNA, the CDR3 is TGTGCCAGCAGTTCTGATTTTCGGTTCTATGGCTACACCTTC.

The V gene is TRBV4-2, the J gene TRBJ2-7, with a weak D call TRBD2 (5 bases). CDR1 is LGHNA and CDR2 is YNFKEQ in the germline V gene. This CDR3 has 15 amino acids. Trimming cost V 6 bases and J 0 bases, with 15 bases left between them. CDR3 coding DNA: TGTGCCAGCAGACCCAGTCTGACTAACTCCTACGAGCAGTACTTC. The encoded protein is CASRPSLTNSYEQYF.

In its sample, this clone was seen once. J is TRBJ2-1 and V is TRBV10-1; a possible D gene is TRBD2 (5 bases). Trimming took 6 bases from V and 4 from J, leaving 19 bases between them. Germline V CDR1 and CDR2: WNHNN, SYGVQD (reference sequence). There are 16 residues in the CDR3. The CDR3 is CASSGGWSGAYNEQFF. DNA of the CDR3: TGCGCCAGCAGCGGAGGTTGGAGCGGCGCTTACAATGAGCAGTTCTTC.

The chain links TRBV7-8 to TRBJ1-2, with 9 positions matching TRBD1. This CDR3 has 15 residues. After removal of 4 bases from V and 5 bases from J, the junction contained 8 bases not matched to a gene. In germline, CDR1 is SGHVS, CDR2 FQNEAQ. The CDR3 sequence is CASSSWDRAQYGYTF. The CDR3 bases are TGTGCCAGCAGCTCCTGGGACAGGGCCCAGTATGGCTACACCTTC.

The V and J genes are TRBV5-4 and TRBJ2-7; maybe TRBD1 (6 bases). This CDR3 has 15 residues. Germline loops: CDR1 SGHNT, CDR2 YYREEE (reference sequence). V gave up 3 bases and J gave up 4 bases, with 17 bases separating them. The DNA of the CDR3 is TGTGCCAGCAGCTCCCGCGACAGGAAGAGTTACGAGCAGTACTTC. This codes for CASSSRDRKSYEQYF.

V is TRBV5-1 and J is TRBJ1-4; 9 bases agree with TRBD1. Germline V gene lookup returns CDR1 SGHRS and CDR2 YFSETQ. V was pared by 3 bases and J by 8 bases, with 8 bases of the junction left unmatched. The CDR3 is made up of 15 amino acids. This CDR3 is CASSWGDREVEKLFF. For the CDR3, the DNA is TGCGCCAGCAGCTGGGGGGACAGGGAAGTCGAAAAACTGTTTTTT. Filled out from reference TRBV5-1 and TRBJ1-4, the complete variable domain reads KAGVTQTPRYLIKTRGQQVTLSCSPISGHRSVSWYQQTPGQGLQFLFEYFSETQRNKGNFPGRFSGRQFSNSRSEMNVSTLELGDSALYLCASSWGDREVEKLFFGSGTQLSVL.

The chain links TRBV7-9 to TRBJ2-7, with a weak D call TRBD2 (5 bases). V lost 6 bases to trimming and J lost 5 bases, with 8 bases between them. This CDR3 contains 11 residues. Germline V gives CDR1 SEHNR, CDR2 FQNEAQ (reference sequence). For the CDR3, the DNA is TGTGCCAGCAGTTTCGGGAACGAGCAGTACTTC. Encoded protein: CASSFGNEQYF.

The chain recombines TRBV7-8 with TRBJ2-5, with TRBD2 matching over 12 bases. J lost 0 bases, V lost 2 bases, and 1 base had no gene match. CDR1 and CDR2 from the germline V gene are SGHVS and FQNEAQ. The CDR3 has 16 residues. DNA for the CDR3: TGTGCCAGCAGCTTACTAGCGGGGGGGTACCAAGAGACCCAGTACTTC. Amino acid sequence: CASSLLAGGYQETQYF.

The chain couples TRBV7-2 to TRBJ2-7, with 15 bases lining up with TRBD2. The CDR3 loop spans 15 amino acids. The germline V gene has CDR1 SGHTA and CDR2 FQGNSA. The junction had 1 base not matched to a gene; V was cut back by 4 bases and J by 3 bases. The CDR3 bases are TGTGCCAGCAGCTGGGGACTAGCGGGAGGCTACGAGCAGTACTTC. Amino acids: CASSWGLAGGYEQYF.

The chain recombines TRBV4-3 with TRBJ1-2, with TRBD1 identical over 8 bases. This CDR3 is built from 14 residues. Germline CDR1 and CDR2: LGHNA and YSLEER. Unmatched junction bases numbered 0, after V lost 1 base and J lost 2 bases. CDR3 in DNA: TGCGCCAGCAGCCAAGGGACAGGGAACTATGGCTACACCTTC. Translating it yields CASSQGTGNYGYTF.

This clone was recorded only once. Here the CDR3 DNA reads TGTGCCAGCAGCTTGGGCAGGGGCGTATACTCTGGAAACACCATATATTTT. This codes for CASSLGRGVYSGNTIYF. The rearrangement links TRBV5-4 to TRBJ1-3, with D possibly being TRBD1 (6 bases). The germline CDR1 and CDR2 sequences are SGHNT and YYREEE (reference sequence). The CDR3 contains 17 residues. With 0 bases removed from V and 0 bases from J, the gap between germline ends came to 13 bases.

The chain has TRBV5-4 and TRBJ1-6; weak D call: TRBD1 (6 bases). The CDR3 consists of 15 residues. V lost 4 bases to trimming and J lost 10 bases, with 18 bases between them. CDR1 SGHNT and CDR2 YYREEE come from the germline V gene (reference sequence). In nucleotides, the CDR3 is TGTGCCAGCAGCATAACCGGAGTGGGGGCCTCACCCCTCCACTTT. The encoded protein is CASSITGVGASPLHF.

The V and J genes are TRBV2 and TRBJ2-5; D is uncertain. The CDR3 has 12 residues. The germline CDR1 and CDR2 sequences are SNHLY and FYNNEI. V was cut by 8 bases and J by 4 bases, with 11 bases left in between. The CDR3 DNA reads TGTGCCAGCGGCTCTTCCTCAGAGACCCAGTACTTC. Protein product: CASGSSSETQYF.

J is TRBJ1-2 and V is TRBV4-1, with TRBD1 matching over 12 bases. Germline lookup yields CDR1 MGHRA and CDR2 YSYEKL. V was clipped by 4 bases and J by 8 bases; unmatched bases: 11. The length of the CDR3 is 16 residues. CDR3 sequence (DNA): TGCGCCAGCAGCCTCATCGGAGGGACAGGGGGCGAGGGCTACACCTTC. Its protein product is CASSLIGGTGGEGYTF.

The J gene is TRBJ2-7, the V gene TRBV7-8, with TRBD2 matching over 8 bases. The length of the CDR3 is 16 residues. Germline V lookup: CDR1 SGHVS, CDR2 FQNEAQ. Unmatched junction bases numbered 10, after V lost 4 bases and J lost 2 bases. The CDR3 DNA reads TGTGCCAGCAGCTGGGTAGGGCGGGAGGATGCCTACGAGCAGTACTTC. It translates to CASSWVGREDAYEQYF.

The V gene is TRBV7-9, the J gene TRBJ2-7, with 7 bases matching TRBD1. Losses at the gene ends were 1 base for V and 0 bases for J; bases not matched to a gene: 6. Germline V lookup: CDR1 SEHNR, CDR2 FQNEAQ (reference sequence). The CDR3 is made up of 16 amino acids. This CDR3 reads CASSLGPGQSSYEQYF. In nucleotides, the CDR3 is TGTGCCAGCAGCTTAGGACCGGGACAGAGCTCCTACGAGCAGTACTTC.

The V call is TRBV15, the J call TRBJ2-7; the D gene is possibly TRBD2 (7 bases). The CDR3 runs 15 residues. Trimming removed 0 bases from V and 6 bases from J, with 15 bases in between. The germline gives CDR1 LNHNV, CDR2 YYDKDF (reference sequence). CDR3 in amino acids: CATSRDRGGAFEQYF. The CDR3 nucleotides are TGTGCCACCAGCAGAGATAGGGGGGGGGCCTTCGAGCAGTACTTC.